Each of the 5 T cell receptor beta chains below was sequenced from the same sample in a study of T cell changes during pregnancy in multiple sclerosis. Clones were read by immunoSEQ multiplex PCR, and TCRdb kept only the in-frame ones, dropping some. Among over 30,000 clones listed, over 80% were seen once. Source material: PBMCs (not recorded whether the cells were cultured). These receptors originate from a female donor with multiple sclerosis, enrolled in a pregnancy study.

In its sample, this clone was seen once. This sequence joins TRBV19 and TRBJ2-5, with TRBD1 matching over 10 bases. V lost 5 bases, J lost 1 base, and 4 bases stayed unmatched. Germline loops: CDR1 LNHDA, CDR2 SQIVND (reference sequence). This CDR3 has 15 residues. The CDR3 loop is CASSRGQGGQETQYF. The CDR3 bases are TGTGCCAGTAGTCGAGGACAGGGGGGCCAAGAGACCCAGTACTTC.

The J gene is TRBJ2-2, the V gene TRBV5-4; D gene ambiguous. Germline V gene data show CDR1 as SGHNT and CDR2 as YYREEE (reference sequence). Trimming cost V 0 bases and J 4 bases, with 4 bases left between them. The CDR3 runs to 13 residues. CDR3 in DNA: TGTGCCAGCAGCTTGGCGGCCACCGGGGAGCTGTTTTTT. As protein: CASSLAATGELFF.

The gene calls are TRBV6-6 and TRBJ2-7; D is possibly TRBD2 (6 bases). V was trimmed by 4 bases and J by 0 bases, leaving 13 bases between them. This CDR3 contains 15 residues. Germline values: CDR1 MNHNY, CDR2 SVGAGI (reference sequence). CDR3 amino acids: CASSSADGSSYEQYF. CDR3 DNA sequence: TGTGCCAGCAGTTCGGCCGACGGGAGCTCCTACGAGCAGTACTTC.

The V gene is TRBV10-3, the J gene TRBJ2-7; D not certain. The CDR3 extends over 11 amino acids. Germline V gives CDR1 ENHRY, CDR2 SYGVKD. Trimming took 7 bases from V and 5 from J, leaving 9 bases between them. The CDR3 DNA reads TGTGCCATCAAAGGTGAGAACGAGCAGTACTTC. This sequence encodes CAIKGENEQYF.

This clone is a singleton in its sample. The V and J genes are TRBV10-1 and TRBJ2-7; perhaps TRBD2 as D (6 bases). V lost 2 bases and J lost 7, with 18 bases in between. The germline gives CDR1 WNHNN, CDR2 SYGVQD (reference sequence). The CDR3 is 15 amino acids. CDR3 DNA: TGCGCCAGCAGTGAGGGAACTAGCCGCTGGGGAGAGCAGTACTTC. Translated, it gives CASSEGTSRWGEQYF.